Shown below are 9 T cell receptor beta chains from a single sample sequenced in a study of T cells in Graves' hyperthyroidism and ophthalmopathy. From RNA transcripts, TCR beta CDR3 regions were amplified. RT-PCR in the first round (using the HTBI primer set) targeted the TCR CDR3. Each CDR3 protein gets one entry after TCRdb re-called the multiplex PCR reads with MiXCR. Of approximately 420,000 distinct CDR3 sequences in the sample, approximately 13% were seen once. Sequences were obtained from blood. The receptor source for this set is a woman between 18 and 29 years old with Graves' hyperthyroidism.

This chain joins TRBV11-2 and TRBJ2-7; 7 nucleotides align to TRBD2. The V segment lost 5 bases and the J segment 2 bases; nucleotides outside the gene matches: 6. CDR3 length: 14 residues. The germline V gene encodes CDR1 SGHAT and CDR2 FQNNGV. As DNA, the CDR3 is TGTGCCAGCAGCACCCGGACTAGGCCCTACGAGCAGTACTTC. Its translation: CASSTRTRPYEQYF. The full variable domain, completed using reference TRBV11-2 and TRBJ2-7, is EAGVAQSPRYKIIEKRQSVAFWCNPISGHATLYWYQQILGQGPKLLIQFQNNGVVDDSQLPKDRFSAERLKGVDSTLKIQPAKLEDSAVYLCASSTRTRPYEQYFGPGTRLTVT.

This clonotype was counted ten times or more. The rearrangement joins TRBV20-1 to TRBJ1-1; D remains ambiguous. The CDR3 has 11 amino acids. In germline, CDR1 is DFQATT, CDR2 SNEGSKA (reference sequence). V lost 3 bases to trimming and J lost 7 bases, with 9 bases between them. The CDR3 sequence is CSASGRNEAFF. The CDR3 DNA reads as TGCAGTGCTAGCGGCCGAAATGAAGCTTTCTTT.

At least ten counts were recorded for this clonotype. The chain carries TRBV7-8 and TRBJ1-2; D is possibly TRBD1 (5 bases). Germline-derived CDR1 and CDR2 are SGHVS and FQNEAQ. The V gene lost 2 bases and the J gene lost 0 bases, with 10 bases spanning the gap. CDR3 length equals 15 residues. CDR3 sequence reads: CASSLRGTPNYGYTF. Here the CDR3 DNA reads TGTGCCAGCAGCTTACGGGGGACCCCTAACTATGGCTACACCTTC.

This clonotype turned up a few times. Being one base from a much bigger clone, this may be a read error. The rearrangement joins TRBV11-2 to TRBJ2-7, with D perhaps TRBD1 (6 bases). Per germline, CDR1 SGHAT and CDR2 FQNNGV. The ends were cut back, 4 bases at V and 7 bases at J, with 14 bases in the middle. The CDR3 consists of 13 residues. This chain's CDR3 is CASSSHRVGEQYF. The CDR3 DNA sequence: TGTGCCAGCAGCTCACACAGGGTTGGTGAGCAGTACTTC. Filled out from reference TRBV11-2 and TRBJ2-7, the complete variable domain reads EAGVAQSPRYKIIEKRQSVAFWCNPISGHATLYWYQQILGQGPKLLIQFQNNGVVDDSQLPKDRFSAERLKGVDSTLKIQPAKLEDSAVYLCASSSHRVGEQYFGPGTRLTVT.

This clonotype was seen more than once but under ten times. V is TRBV7-9 and J is TRBJ1-3; D is perhaps TRBD1 (6 bases). CDR3 length: 16 amino acids. Trimming pared 5 bases from V and 0 bases from J, leaving 14 bases between. The V gene's germline CDR1 is SEHNR and CDR2 FQNEAQ (reference sequence). This CDR3 reads CASSPIGQSSGNTIYF. CDR3 bases: TGTGCCAGCAGCCCAATCGGACAGTCCTCTGGAAACACCATATATTTT.

This clonotype was recorded many times. The CDR3 spells CASSFMENTEAFF. For the CDR3, the DNA is TGTGCCAGCAGTTTTATGGAGAACACTGAAGCTTTCTTT. The chain has TRBV12-3 or TRBV12-4 and TRBJ1-1; D is undetermined. The CDR3 spans 13 residues. V lost 3 bases to trimming and J lost 1 base, with 6 bases between them.

This clonotype was counted a few times. The J gene is TRBJ2-2, the V gene TRBV5-4, with TRBD2 identical over 11 bases. The CDR3 is 16 residues long. The junction had 5 bases not matched to a gene; V was cut back by 3 bases and J by 4 bases. Germline loops: CDR1 SGHNT, CDR2 YYREEE (reference sequence). CDR3 nucleotides: TGTGCCAGCAGCTCCAGACTAGCGGGGCTCACCGGGGAGCTGTTTTTT. Its translation is CASSSRLAGLTGELFF.

This clonotype showed up many times. The genes are TRBV28 and TRBJ2-5; D may be TRBD1 (5 bases). This CDR3 has 17 amino acids. Germline-derived CDR1 and CDR2 are MDHEN and SYDVKM. V was pared by 3 bases and J by 2 bases, with 19 bases between. CDR3 nucleotide sequence: TGTGCCAGCAGTTTCTTGAAGGCAGGACAAGAACAAGAGACCCAGTACTTC. Translation: CASSFLKAGQEQETQYF.

The table lists this clonotype with many counts. The chain has TRBV7-2 and TRBJ2-5; D possibly corresponds to TRBD2 (6 bases). Germline V CDR1 and CDR2: SGHTA, FQGNSA. This CDR3 is 13 amino acids long. V was clipped by 7 bases and J by 5 bases, with 14 bases between them. CDR3: CASTAGSGETQYF. The CDR3 coding sequence is TGTGCCAGCACGGCGGGGAGCGGGGAGACCCAGTACTTC.